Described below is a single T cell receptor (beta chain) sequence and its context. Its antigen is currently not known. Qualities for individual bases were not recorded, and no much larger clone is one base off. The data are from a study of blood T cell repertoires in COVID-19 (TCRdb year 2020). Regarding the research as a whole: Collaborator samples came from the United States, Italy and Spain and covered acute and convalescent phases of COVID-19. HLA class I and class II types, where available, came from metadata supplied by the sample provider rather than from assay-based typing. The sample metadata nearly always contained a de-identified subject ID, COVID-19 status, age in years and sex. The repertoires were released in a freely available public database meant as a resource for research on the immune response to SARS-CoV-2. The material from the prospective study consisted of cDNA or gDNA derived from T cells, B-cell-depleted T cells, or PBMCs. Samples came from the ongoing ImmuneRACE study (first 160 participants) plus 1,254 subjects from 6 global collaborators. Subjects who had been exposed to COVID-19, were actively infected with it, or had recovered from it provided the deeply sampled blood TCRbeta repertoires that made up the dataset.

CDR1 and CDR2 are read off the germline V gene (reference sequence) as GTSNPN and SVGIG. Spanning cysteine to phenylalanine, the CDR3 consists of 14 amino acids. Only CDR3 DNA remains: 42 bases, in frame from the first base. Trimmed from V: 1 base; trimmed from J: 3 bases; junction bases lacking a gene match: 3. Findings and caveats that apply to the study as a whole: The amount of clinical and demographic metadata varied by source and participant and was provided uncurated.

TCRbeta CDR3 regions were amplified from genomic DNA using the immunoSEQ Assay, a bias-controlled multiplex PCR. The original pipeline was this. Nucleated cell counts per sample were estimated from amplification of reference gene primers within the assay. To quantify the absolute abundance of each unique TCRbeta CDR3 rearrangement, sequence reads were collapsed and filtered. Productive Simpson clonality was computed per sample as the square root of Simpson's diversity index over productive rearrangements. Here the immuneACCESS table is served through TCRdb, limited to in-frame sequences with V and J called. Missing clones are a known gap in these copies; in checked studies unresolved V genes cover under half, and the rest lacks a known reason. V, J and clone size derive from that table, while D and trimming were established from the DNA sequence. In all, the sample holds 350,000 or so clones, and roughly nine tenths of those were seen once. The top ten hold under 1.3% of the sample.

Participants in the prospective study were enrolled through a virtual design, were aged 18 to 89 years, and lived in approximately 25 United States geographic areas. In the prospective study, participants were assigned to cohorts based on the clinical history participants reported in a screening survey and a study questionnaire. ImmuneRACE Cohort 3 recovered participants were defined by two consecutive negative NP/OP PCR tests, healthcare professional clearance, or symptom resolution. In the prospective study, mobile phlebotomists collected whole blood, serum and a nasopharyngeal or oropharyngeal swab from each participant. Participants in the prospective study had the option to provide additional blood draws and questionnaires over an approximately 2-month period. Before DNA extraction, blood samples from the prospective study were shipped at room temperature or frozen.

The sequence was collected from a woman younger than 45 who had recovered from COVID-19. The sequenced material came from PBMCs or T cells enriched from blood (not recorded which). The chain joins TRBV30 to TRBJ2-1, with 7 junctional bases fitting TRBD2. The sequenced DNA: TGTGCCTGGAGTGGAGGCGGGGGCTACAATGAGCAGTTCTTC. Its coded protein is CAWSGGGGYNEQFF.